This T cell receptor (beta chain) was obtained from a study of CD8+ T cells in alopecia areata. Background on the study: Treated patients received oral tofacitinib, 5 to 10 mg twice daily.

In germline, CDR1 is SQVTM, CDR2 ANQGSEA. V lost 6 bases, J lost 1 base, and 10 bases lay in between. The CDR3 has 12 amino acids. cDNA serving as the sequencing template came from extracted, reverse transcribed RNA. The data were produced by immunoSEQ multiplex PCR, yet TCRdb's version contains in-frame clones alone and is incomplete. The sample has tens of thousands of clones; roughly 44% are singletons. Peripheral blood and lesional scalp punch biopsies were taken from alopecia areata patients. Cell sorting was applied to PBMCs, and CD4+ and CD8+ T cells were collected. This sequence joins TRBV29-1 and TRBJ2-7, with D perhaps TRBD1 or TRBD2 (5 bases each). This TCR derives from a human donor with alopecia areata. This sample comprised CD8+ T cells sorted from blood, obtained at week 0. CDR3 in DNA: TGCAGCGTAACCGGGACGTCCTACGAGCAGTACTTC. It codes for CSVTGTSYEQYF.